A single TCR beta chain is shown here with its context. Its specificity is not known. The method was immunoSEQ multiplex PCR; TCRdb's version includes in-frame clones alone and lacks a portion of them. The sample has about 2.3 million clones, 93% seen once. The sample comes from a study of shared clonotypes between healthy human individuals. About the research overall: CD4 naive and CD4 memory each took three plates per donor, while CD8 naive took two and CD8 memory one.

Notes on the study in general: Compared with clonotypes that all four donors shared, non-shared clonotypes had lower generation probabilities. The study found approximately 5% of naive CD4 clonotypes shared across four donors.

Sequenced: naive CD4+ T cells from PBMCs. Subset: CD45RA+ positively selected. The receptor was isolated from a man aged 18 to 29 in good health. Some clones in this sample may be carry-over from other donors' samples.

The CDR3 reads CASLRGSSYNEQFF. The DNA of the CDR3 is TGTGCCTCGCTCCGGGGGAGCTCCTACAATGAGCAGTTCTTC. The chain joins TRBV19 to TRBJ2-1; perhaps TRBD2 as D (6 bases). The germline V gene encodes CDR1 LNHDA and CDR2 SQIVND (reference sequence). The V gene lost 11 bases and the J gene lost 0 bases, with 14 bases spanning the gap. This CDR3 region has 14 residues.